These 19 T cell receptor beta chains were sequenced from one sample in a study of blood T cell repertoires in COVID-19. Here immunoSEQ multiplex PCR was the method, and the copy in TCRdb shows in-frame clones only, minus some. The sample holds some 460,000 clones; about 85% are singletons and the top ten take just under 2%. Sequences were obtained from PBMCs or T cells enriched from blood (not recorded which). The receptors come from a woman between 18 and 29 years old with acute COVID-19.

The rearrangement joins TRBV6-5 to TRBJ1-1; D uncertain. Looked up from germline, CDR1 is MNHEY and CDR2 is SVGAGI. The CDR3 extends over 15 amino acids. Trimming shortened V by 0 bases and J by 1 base, and 9 bases separated the two germline ends. This chain's CDR3 is CASSYSVESNTEAFF. CDR3 DNA sequence: TGTGCCAGCAGTTACTCGGTTGAGTCGAACACTGAAGCTTTCTTT.

The gene calls are TRBV18 and TRBJ1-1; D may be TRBD1 (6 bases). The V and J ends lost 3 bases and 1 base respectively, with 12 bases between them. CDR3 length equals 15 residues. Germline V gene data show CDR1 as KGHSH and CDR2 as LQKENI. This CDR3 reads CASSPQDRPNTEAFF. The CDR3 DNA reads as TGTGCCAGCTCACCCCAGGACAGACCGAACACTGAAGCTTTCTTT.

In DNA, the CDR3 is TGCGCCAGCAGCGGCCCCCCGAGGGATTATAATTCACCCCTCCACTTT. This codes for CASSGPPRDYNSPLHF. The V gene is TRBV4-1, the J gene TRBJ1-6; D uncertain. Trimming left V 5 bases short and J 4 bases short, with 15 bases between. Germline loops: CDR1 MGHRA, CDR2 YSYEKL. The CDR3 is 16 amino acids.

The rearrangement uses TRBV6-5 and TRBJ1-2; D possibly corresponds to TRBD1 (5 bases). This CDR3 spans 15 amino acids. CDR1 MNHEY and CDR2 SVGAGI come from the germline V gene. The germline V and J ends were trimmed by 2 bases and 1 base, with 11 bases remaining between them. CDR3 sequence (DNA): TGTGCCAGCAGTTACGCGGACATGGGTAACTATGGCTACACCTTC. It yields the protein CASSYADMGNYGYTF.

This chain uses TRBV9 with TRBJ2-5; possibly TRBD1 for D (5 bases). Germline V gives CDR1 SGDLS, CDR2 YYNGEE. With 3 bases removed from V and 5 bases from J, the gap between germline ends came to 17 bases. This CDR3 is built from 15 residues. CDR3 nucleotides: TGTGCCAGCAGCGCCCAGCAGACAGAAGGGGAGACCCAGTACTTC. Amino acid sequence: CASSAQQTEGETQYF.

In its sample, this clone was seen once. The V call is TRBV6-5, the J call TRBJ2-7; D possibly corresponds to TRBD1 (5 bases). Trimming stripped 7 bases from V and 1 base from J, with 17 bases between. The germline CDR1 and CDR2 sequences are MNHEY and SVGAGI. The CDR3 contains 15 residues. CDR3 protein: CASTTPRGRSYEQYF. The CDR3 bases are TGTGCCAGCACTACTCCTAGGGGCCGGTCCTACGAGCAGTACTTC.

This chain connects TRBV21-1 to TRBJ2-2; the table's D gene call, TRBD2, was not cross checked with the DNA. TRBV21-1 is a pseudogene locus. The CDR3 runs to 16 residues. The chain's CDR3 is CASSPPGLAVTGELFF. The CDR3, as DNA: TGTGCCAGCAGCCCTCCAGGACTAGCAGTGACCGGGGAGCTGTTTTTT.

This chain connects TRBV4-3 to TRBJ2-7, with TRBD2 matching over 7 bases. V gave up 1 base and J gave up 3 bases; unmatched junction bases: 6. CDR3 size: 15 residues. Germline values: CDR1 LGHNA, CDR2 YSLEER. The DNA for the CDR3 is TGCGCCAGCAGCCAAGCGGCGGGAGTCGTCTACGAGCAGTACTTC. Its protein is CASSQAAGVVYEQYF.

J is TRBJ2-7 and V is TRBV7-9; TRBD2 is a possible D gene (5 bases). CDR3 length: 11 residues. Germline V gene sequence: CDR1 SEHNR, CDR2 FQNEAQ (reference sequence). V lost 8 bases, J lost 4 bases, and 9 bases lay in between. This CDR3 is CASGREYEQYF. CDR3 in DNA: TGTGCCAGCGGACGGGAATACGAGCAGTACTTC.

This chain uses TRBV2 with TRBJ2-6; 7 bases map to TRBD2. Germline values: CDR1 SNHLY, CDR2 FYNNEI. Trimming took 2 bases from V and 2 from J; bases not matched to a gene: 9. The CDR3 contains 18 residues. CDR3 in DNA: TGTGCCAGCAGTGAAATGCGGGGGACTCCGGCTGGGGCCAACGTCCTGACTTTC. Its translation: CASSEMRGTPAGANVLTF.

This chain joins TRBV28 and TRBJ2-1; TRBD1 agrees at 9 bases. The CDR3 extends over 20 amino acids. The ends lost 5 bases at V and 0 bases at J; junction bases unmatched: 17. Germline values: CDR1 MDHEN, CDR2 SYDVKM. CDR3 amino acids: CASSRTGVSRRRSSYNEQFF. Written as DNA, the CDR3 is TGTGCCAGCAGTCGGACAGGGGTTTCTAGGCGGCGGAGCTCCTACAATGAGCAGTTCTTC.

The CDR3 sequence is CAWSRPPTRTSSTDTQYF. The CDR3 DNA sequence: TGTGCCTGGAGTCGGCCCCCGACTCGTACTTCTAGCACAGATACGCAGTATTTT. V gene TRBV30 combines with J gene TRBJ2-3; unclear D gene. Germline V gene data show CDR1 as GTSNPN and CDR2 as SVGIG (reference sequence). V was trimmed by 2 bases and J by 0 bases, leaving 21 bases between them. The CDR3 consists of 18 residues.

V and J are TRBV3-1 (or the pseudogene TRBV3-2) and TRBJ2-5; TRBD2 aligns across 14 bases. Germline loops: CDR1 LGHDT, CDR2 YNNKEL (reference sequence). The V segment lost 4 bases and the J segment 5 bases; nucleotides outside the gene matches: 6. The CDR3 runs 16 residues. The CDR3 sequence: CASSPGLAGGYETQYF. For the CDR3, the DNA is TGTGCCAGCAGCCCCGGACTAGCGGGAGGCTATGAGACCCAGTACTTC.

This clone turned up a few times. The J gene is TRBJ1-2, the V gene TRBV2; D is undetermined. V lost 7 bases and J lost 2, with 17 bases in between. The V gene's germline CDR1 is SNHLY and CDR2 FYNNEI. There are 15 residues in the CDR3. For the CDR3, the DNA is TGTGCCAGCATTCAAACACCGTCCGAAAACTATGGCTACACCTTC. Its protein is CASIQTPSENYGYTF.

The chain couples TRBV27 to TRBJ2-2; perhaps TRBD2 as D (6 bases). Germline CDR1 and CDR2: MNHEY and SMNVEV (reference sequence). The germline V and J ends were trimmed by 3 bases and 6 bases, with 8 bases remaining between them. There are 13 residues in the CDR3. The CDR3 DNA reads TGTGCCAGCAGTTTTCGGGAGTCCGGGGAGCTGTTTTTT. Encoded protein: CASSFRESGELFF.

The chain combines TRBV9 with TRBJ2-2, with TRBD1 identical over 7 bases. The CDR3 totals 14 residues. Germline trimming cut 4 bases from V and 5 bases from J; bases unmatched to any gene: 5. The germline gives CDR1 SGDLS, CDR2 YYNGEE. CDR3 DNA: TGTGCCAGCAGCCCAGAGACAGGGACCGGGGAGCTGTTTTTT. This gives the protein CASSPETGTGELFF.

The chain couples TRBV3-1 (or the pseudogene TRBV3-2) to TRBJ2-7; 9 bases align to TRBD2. This CDR3 is 16 amino acids long. V shed 1 base and J 4 bases; nucleotides not matched to a gene: 8. The germline gives CDR1 LGHDT, CDR2 YNNKEL (reference sequence). In DNA form, the CDR3 reads TGTGCCAGCAGCCAAGTGTCCGGGACTAGCATTTACGAGCAGTACTTC. Its translation: CASSQVSGTSIYEQYF.

V usage is TRBV2 and J usage is TRBJ2-5, with 7 bases matching TRBD2. The CDR3 has 13 amino acids. With 8 bases clipped from V and 3 bases from J, the junction kept 6 bases outside the gene matches. Germline-derived CDR1 and CDR2 are SNHLY and FYNNEI. CDR3 amino acids: CASARGGKETQYF. For the CDR3, the DNA is TGTGCCAGCGCGCGGGGAGGGAAAGAGACCCAGTACTTC.

The gene calls are TRBV19 and TRBJ1-5, with 7 bases matching TRBD1. The trim removed 3 bases at V and 1 base at J, leaving 12 bases unmatched. Germline-derived CDR1 and CDR2 are LNHDA and SQIVND (reference sequence). The CDR3 is 18 amino acids. Here the CDR3 reads CASSMTGMGSASNQPQHF. DNA of the CDR3: TGTGCCAGTAGTATGACAGGGATGGGGTCGGCGAGCAATCAGCCCCAGCATTTT.